These 26 T cell receptor beta chains came from one sample sequenced in a study of CD8 T cells in Susac syndrome. Reverse transcription used about 0.45 to 1 ug RNA and random hexamers. Via MiXCR, TCRdb re-called the immunoSEQ multiplex PCR reads, giving one row per CDR3 protein. Counted here are 150,000 to 200,000 distinct CDR3 sequences, approximately 95% occurring once; the ten biggest clones make up approximately 0.1%. The sequenced sample was CD4+ T cells from PBMCs. The receptors stem from a human donor in good health.

V usage is TRBV4-3 and J usage is TRBJ2-1, with TRBD1 as a possible D gene (7 bases). V was shortened by 1 base and J by 9 bases, with 19 bases between the two germline ends. The V gene's germline CDR1 is LGHNA and CDR2 YSLEER. The CDR3 runs to 16 residues. The CDR3 sequence: CASSQVWRTEGAEQFF. The CDR3 coding sequence is TGCGCCAGCAGCCAAGTTTGGAGAACGGAGGGGGCTGAGCAGTTCTTC.

This sequence joins TRBV29-1 and TRBJ2-7, with D perhaps matching TRBD2 (5 bases). The V gene's germline CDR1 is SQVTM and CDR2 ANQGSEA. The length of the CDR3 is 13 residues. Trimming removed 4 bases at V and 6 bases at J, with 16 bases between. CDR3: CSVVRGLIGEQYF. The CDR3 bases are TGCAGCGTTGTTAGAGGGTTGATCGGCGAGCAGTACTTC.

About this clonotype: The junction does not match germline at one end; this may be a read error. V and J are TRBV14 and TRBJ1-3; no firm D call. The germline V gene encodes CDR1 SGHDN and CDR2 FVKESK. The CDR3 is 15 residues long. The CDR3 DNA reads TGTGCCAGCAGCCAAGTGGCCGTCTCTGAAAACACCATATATTTT. The encoded protein is CASSQVAVSENTIYF.

This clonotype was seen just once. The chain couples TRBV4-2 to TRBJ2-1, with D uncertain. This CDR3 is built from 15 residues. Germline V lookup: CDR1 LGHNA, CDR2 YNFKEQ. V gave up 1 base and J gave up 6 bases, with 13 bases separating them. The CDR3 bases are TGTGCCAGCAGCCAAGGCGGTGGAAATCTCAATGAGCAGTTCTTC. Translation gives CASSQGGGNLNEQFF.

V usage is TRBV2 and J usage is TRBJ2-2; 7 bases are shared with TRBD1. The junction had 8 bases not matched to a gene; V was cut back by 9 bases and J by 4 bases. The CDR3 contains 14 residues. The germline V gene encodes CDR1 SNHLY and CDR2 FYNNEI. Here the CDR3 DNA reads TGTGCCAGTCGTAGGGGACAGACCACCGGGGAGCTGTTTTTT. Protein sequence: CASRRGQTTGELFF.

J is TRBJ2-7 and V is TRBV28; D uncertain. Trimming removed 6 bases from V and 2 bases from J, with 14 bases in between. The CDR3 is made up of 14 amino acids. Germline V gives CDR1 MDHEN, CDR2 SYDVKM. CDR3 residues: CASSFNIIPYEQYF. The CDR3 region has the DNA TGTGCCAGCAGCTTTAATATCATCCCCTACGAGCAGTACTTC.

The rearrangement joins TRBV3-1 to TRBJ2-3; D could derive from TRBD1 or TRBD2 (5 bases each). CDR1 and CDR2 (germline): LGHDT, YNNKEL (reference sequence). The V and J ends lost 1 base and 9 bases respectively, with 11 bases between them. The CDR3 has 13 amino acids. The CDR3 is CASSQGGWGTQYF. The CDR3 DNA sequence: TGTGCCAGCAGCCAAGGAGGCTGGGGGACGCAGTATTTT.

The chain couples TRBV7-9 to TRBJ1-2, with a possible D match to TRBD1 (6 bases). Per germline, CDR1 SEHNR and CDR2 FQNEAQ (reference sequence). V shed 5 bases and J shed 6 bases, with 13 bases lying between them. This CDR3 contains 13 residues. CDR3 nucleotide sequence: TGTGCCAGCAGCCCCGGGACAATCAATGGCTACACCTTC. It translates to CASSPGTINGYTF. Full variable domain (missing parts from reference TRBV7-9 and TRBJ1-2): DTGVSQNPRHKITKRGQNVTFRCDPISEHNRLYWYRQTLGQGPEFLTYFQNEAQLEKSRLLSDRFSAERPKGSFSTLEIQRTEQGDSAMYLCASSPGTINGYTFGSGTRLTVV.

The J gene is TRBJ2-1, the V gene TRBV20-1; 9 bases are shared with TRBD2. CDR3 length equals 13 residues. The trim removed 6 bases at V and 6 bases at J, leaving 6 bases unmatched. Looked up from germline, CDR1 is DFQATT and CDR2 is SNEGSKA (reference sequence). The CDR3 DNA is TGCAGTGCGAGGACTAGCGTATTCAATGAGCAGTTCTTC. Translating gives CSARTSVFNEQFF.

The chain couples TRBV27 to TRBJ2-7; D possibly corresponds to TRBD2 (5 bases). The germline V gene has CDR1 MNHEY and CDR2 SMNVEV (reference sequence). The V end was cut by 7 bases, the J end by 6 bases, with 19 bases between. This CDR3 spans 14 amino acids. CDR3 nucleotides: TGTGCCAGCACCCCTGGCGGGTTGAGTTTCGAGCAGTACTTC. Encoded protein: CASTPGGLSFEQYF.

V is TRBV20-1 and J is TRBJ1-5, with a possible D match to TRBD1 (6 bases). CDR1 DFQATT and CDR2 SNEGSKA come from the germline V gene (reference sequence). Trimming pared 6 bases from V and 4 bases from J, leaving 16 bases between. CDR3 size: 14 residues. The CDR3 DNA is TGCAGTGCCGCAAGTGGACAGCCGAATCAGCCCCAGCATTTT. It yields the protein CSAASGQPNQPQHF.

The DNA of the CDR3 is TGTGCCAGCTCACCCTTAGCGGGAGGGTCGGAGACCCAGTACTTC. Translation gives CASSPLAGGSETQYF. This chain connects TRBV18 to TRBJ2-5; TRBD2 agrees at 11 bases. CDR1 and CDR2 from the germline V gene are KGHSH and LQKENI. The CDR3 extends over 15 amino acids. Trimming at V came to 3 bases and at J to 5 bases, leaving 5 bases not matched to a gene.

The J gene is TRBJ2-1, the V gene TRBV5-4; the match to TRBD2 covers 13 bases. V trimming: 5 bases; J trimming: 7 bases; junction bases outside the gene matches: 9. The CDR3 is 16 amino acids. From germline, CDR1 is SGHNT and CDR2 YYREEE (reference sequence). CDR3 sequence (DNA): TGTGCCAGCAGACTCAGGACTAGCGGGAGCTTAAATGAGCAGTTCTTC. Translating gives CASRLRTSGSLNEQFF.

This sequence joins TRBV9 and TRBJ2-7, with D possibly being TRBD2 (6 bases). The CDR3 contains 13 residues. V gave up 3 bases and J gave up 2 bases, with 9 bases separating them. Germline values: CDR1 SGDLS, CDR2 YYNGEE. The CDR3 DNA sequence: TGTGCCAGCAGCGGTAGCGGTCCCTACGAGCAGTACTTC. It yields the protein CASSGSGPYEQYF.

This chain connects TRBV20-1 to TRBJ1-1; 9 nucleotides match TRBD1. Germline values: CDR1 DFQATT, CDR2 SNEGSKA (reference sequence). V lost 3 bases, J lost 0 bases, and 5 bases stayed unmatched. The CDR3 is 15 residues long. Written as DNA, the CDR3 is TGCAGTGCTAGCGGGACAGGGCACATGAACACTGAAGCTTTCTTT. It is translated as CSASGTGHMNTEAFF.

This chain joins TRBV29-1 and TRBJ2-3; TRBD1 matches at 7 bases. V gave up 3 bases and J gave up 0 bases; unmatched junction bases: 9. This CDR3 is built from 16 residues. CDR1 and CDR2 from the germline V gene are SQVTM and ANQGSEA. CDR3: CSVEDRMASSTDTQYF. CDR3 nucleotides: TGCAGCGTTGAGGACAGGATGGCTTCTAGCACAGATACGCAGTATTTT.

This chain uses TRBV20-1 with TRBJ2-1; D call uncertain. The CDR3 loop spans 12 amino acids. Trimming took 6 bases from V and 7 from J, leaving 13 bases between them. Germline V gene lookup returns CDR1 DFQATT and CDR2 SNEGSKA (reference sequence). For the CDR3, the DNA is TGCAGTGCAGTACGGGCGGTTAATGAGCAGTTCTTC. As protein: CSAVRAVNEQFF.

This chain connects TRBV12-3 or TRBV12-4 to TRBJ1-5; D gene ambiguous. This CDR3 contains 13 residues. V lost 10 bases and J 0 bases, leaving 10 bases between the germline ends. This CDR3 is CATQQYSNQPQHF. The CDR3 bases are TGTGCCACCCAACAGTATAGCAATCAGCCCCAGCATTTT.

The V and J genes are TRBV12-3 or TRBV12-4 and TRBJ1-1, with D unresolved. The CDR3 has 13 residues. Trimming removed 6 bases from V and 1 base from J, with 9 bases in between. The CDR3 protein is CASRPGPNTEAFF. DNA of the CDR3: TGTGCCAGCAGGCCCGGGCCGAACACTGAAGCTTTCTTT.

The rearrangement links TRBV10-3 to TRBJ1-5, with no clear D. V was trimmed by 11 bases and J by 4 bases, leaving 15 bases between them. From germline, CDR1 is ENHRY and CDR2 SYGVKD. The CDR3 loop spans 13 amino acids. CDR3 in amino acids: CASRNTMNQPQHF. The DNA of the CDR3 is TGTGCCTCACGAAACACGATGAATCAGCCCCAGCATTTT.

The rearrangement links TRBV5-6 to TRBJ2-5; TRBD1 matches at 9 bases. CDR3 length equals 14 residues. Germline assignment: CDR1 SGHDT and CDR2 YYEEEE. The junction had 7 bases not matched to a gene; V was cut back by 4 bases and J by 6 bases. CDR3 amino acids: CASSPDRGSQTQYF. For the CDR3, the DNA is TGTGCCAGCAGCCCCGACAGGGGGAGTCAGACCCAGTACTTC.

The genes are TRBV6-2 or TRBV6-3 and TRBJ1-1; 7 bases are a match to TRBD1. This CDR3 is 15 amino acids long. V trimming: 2 bases; J trimming: 7 bases; junction bases outside the gene matches: 10. The V gene's germline CDR1 is MNHEY and CDR2 SVGEGT. The CDR3 bases are TGTGCCAGCAGTTACGCCGGGGGACAGCGGAATGAAGCTTTCTTT. Protein: CASSYAGGQRNEAFF.

In this sample, this clonotype turned up once. The chain is built from TRBV7-2 and TRBJ2-3, with TRBD2 matching 7 bases. The ends lost 2 bases at V and 3 bases at J; junction bases unmatched: 8. This CDR3 contains 16 residues. Germline CDR1 SGHTA, CDR2 FQGNSA. The CDR3 sequence is CASSLRSGGRTDTQYF. CDR3 nucleotide sequence: TGTGCCAGCAGCTTACGTTCGGGAGGAAGGACAGATACGCAGTATTTT.

In the case of this clonotype: An end of the junction does not agree with germline; a read error may underlie this. V gene TRBV30 combines with J gene TRBJ2-1, with D possibly matching TRBD2 (6 bases). The CDR3 is 12 residues long. Looked up from germline, CDR1 is GTSNPN and CDR2 is SVGIG (reference sequence). CDR3 amino acids: CAWSGRIGRSIF. The CDR3 DNA follows: TGTGCCTGGAGTGGAAGGATCGGGAGATCAATCTTC.

This chain joins TRBV5-1 and TRBJ2-6; D not resolved. The CDR3 length is 17 residues. V shed 0 bases and J shed 2 bases, with 12 bases lying between them. Germline V gene data show CDR1 as SGHRS and CDR2 as YFSETQ. The CDR3 reads CASSLEKPATGANVLTF. The CDR3 bases are TGCGCCAGCAGCTTGGAGAAACCGGCAACTGGGGCCAACGTCCTGACTTTC.

This clonotype was counted only a few times. V and J are TRBV2 and TRBJ2-7; D gene ambiguous. V was pared by 6 bases and J by 4 bases, with 10 bases between. Germline CDR1 reads SNHLY; CDR2 reads FYNNEI. This CDR3 comprises 12 residues. Here the CDR3 reads CASSLNGYEQYF. The CDR3 nucleotides are TGTGCCAGCAGCCTTAACGGGTACGAGCAGTACTTC. The full variable domain, its missing parts supplied by reference TRBV2 and TRBJ2-7, is EPEVTQTPSHQVTQMGQEVILRCVPISNHLYFYWYRQILGQKVEFLVSFYNNEISEKSEIFDDQFSVERPDGSNFTLKIRSTKLEDSAMYFCASSLNGYEQYFGPGTRLTVT.